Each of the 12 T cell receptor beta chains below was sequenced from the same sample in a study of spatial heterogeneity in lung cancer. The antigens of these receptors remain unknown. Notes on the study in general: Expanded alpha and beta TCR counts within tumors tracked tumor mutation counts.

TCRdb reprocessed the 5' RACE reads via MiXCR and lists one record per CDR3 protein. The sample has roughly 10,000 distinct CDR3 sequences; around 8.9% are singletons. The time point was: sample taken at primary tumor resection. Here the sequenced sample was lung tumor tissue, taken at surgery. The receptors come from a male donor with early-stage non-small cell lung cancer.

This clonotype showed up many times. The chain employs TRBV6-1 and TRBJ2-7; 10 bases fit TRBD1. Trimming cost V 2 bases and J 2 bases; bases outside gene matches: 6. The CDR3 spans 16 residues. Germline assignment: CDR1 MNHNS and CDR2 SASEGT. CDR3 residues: CASSERDRGRPYEQYF. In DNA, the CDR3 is TGTGCCAGCAGTGAACGGGACAGGGGTCGACCCTACGAGCAGTACTTC.

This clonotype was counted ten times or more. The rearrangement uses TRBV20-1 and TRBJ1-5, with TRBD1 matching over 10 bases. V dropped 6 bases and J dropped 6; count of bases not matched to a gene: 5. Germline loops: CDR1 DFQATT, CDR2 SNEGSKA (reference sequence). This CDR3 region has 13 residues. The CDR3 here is CSAGTGEAQPQHF. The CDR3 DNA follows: TGCAGTGCAGGGACAGGGGAGGCTCAGCCCCAGCATTTT.

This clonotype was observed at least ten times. CDR3 in amino acids: CSAGQPGGIRYEQYF. The DNA of the CDR3 is TGCAGTGCTGGACAGCCCGGGGGAATCCGCTACGAGCAGTACTTC. The chain has TRBV20-1 and TRBJ2-7; either TRBD1 or TRBD2 may fit D (6 bases each). Trimming took off 5 bases at V and 3 bases at J, with 20 bases between the two ends. The CDR3 length is 15 residues. Germline V gene lookup returns CDR1 DFQATT and CDR2 SNEGSKA (reference sequence).

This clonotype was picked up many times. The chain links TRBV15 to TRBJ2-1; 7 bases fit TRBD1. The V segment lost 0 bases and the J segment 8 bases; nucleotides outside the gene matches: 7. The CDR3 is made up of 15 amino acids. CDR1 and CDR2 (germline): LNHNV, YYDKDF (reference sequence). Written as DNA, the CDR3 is TGTGCCACCAGCAGAGACATGGACAGGCTCGATGAGCAGTTCTTC. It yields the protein CATSRDMDRLDEQFF.

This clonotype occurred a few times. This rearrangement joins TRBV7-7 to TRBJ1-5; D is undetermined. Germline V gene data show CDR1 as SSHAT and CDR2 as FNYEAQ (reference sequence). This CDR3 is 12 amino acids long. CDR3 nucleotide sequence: TGTGCTAGCGGCAGGTTTTGTCAGCCCCAGCATTTT. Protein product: CASGRFCQPQHF.

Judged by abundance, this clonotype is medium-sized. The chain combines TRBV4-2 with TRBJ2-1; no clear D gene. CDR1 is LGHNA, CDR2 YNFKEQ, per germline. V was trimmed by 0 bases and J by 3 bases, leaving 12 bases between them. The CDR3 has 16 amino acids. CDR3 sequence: CASSQDVSEIYNEQFF. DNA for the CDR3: TGTGCCAGCAGCCAAGATGTCTCGGAGATCTACAATGAGCAGTTCTTC.

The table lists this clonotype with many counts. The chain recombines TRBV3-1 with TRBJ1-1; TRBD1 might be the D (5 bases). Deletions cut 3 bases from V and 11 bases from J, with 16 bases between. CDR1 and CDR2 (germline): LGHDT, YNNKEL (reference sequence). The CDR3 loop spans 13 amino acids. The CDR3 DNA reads TGTGCCAGCAGCCAGACTCAGCCGGGGGGGGCTTTCTTT. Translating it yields CASSQTQPGGAFF.

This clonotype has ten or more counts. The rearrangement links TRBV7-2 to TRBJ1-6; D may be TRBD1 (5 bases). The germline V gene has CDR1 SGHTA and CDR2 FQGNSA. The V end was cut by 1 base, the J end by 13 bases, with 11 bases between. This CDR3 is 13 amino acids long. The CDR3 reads CASSLDRGAPLHF. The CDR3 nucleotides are TGTGCCAGCAGCTTAGATAGGGGAGCTCCCCTCCACTTT.

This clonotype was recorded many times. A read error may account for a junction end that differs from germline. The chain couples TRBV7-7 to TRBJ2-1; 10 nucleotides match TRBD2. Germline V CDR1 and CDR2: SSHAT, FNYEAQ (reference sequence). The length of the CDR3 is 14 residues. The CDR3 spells CASSQSGGDNEQFF. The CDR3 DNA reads TGTGCTAGCAGCCAGAGCGGGGGGGACAATGAGCAGTTCTTC.

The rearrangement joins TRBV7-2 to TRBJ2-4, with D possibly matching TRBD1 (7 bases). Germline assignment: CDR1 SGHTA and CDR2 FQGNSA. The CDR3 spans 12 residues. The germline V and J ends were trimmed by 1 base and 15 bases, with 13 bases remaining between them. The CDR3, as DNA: TGTGCCAGCAGCTTAGGGGACAGCGGGCGGTACTTC. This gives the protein CASSLGDSGRYF.

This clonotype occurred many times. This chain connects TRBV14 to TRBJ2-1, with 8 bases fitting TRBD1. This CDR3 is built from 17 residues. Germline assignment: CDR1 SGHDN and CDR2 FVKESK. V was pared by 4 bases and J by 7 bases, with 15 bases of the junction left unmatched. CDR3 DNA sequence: TGTGCCAGCAGCCTAATTACAGGGGGTAAAGTTTCGAATGAGCAGTTCTTC. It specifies CASSLITGGKVSNEQFF. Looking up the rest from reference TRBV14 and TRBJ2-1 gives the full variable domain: EAGVTQFPSHSVIEKGQTVTLRCDPISGHDNLYWYRRVMGKEIKFLLHFVKESKQDESGMPNNRFLAERTGGTYSTLKVQPAELEDSGVYFCASSLITGGKVSNEQFFGPGTRLTVL.

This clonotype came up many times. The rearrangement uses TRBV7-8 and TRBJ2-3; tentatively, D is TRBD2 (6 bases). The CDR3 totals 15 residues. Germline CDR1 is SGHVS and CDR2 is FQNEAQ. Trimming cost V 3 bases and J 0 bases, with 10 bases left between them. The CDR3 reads CASSLVAGSTDTQYF. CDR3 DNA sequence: TGTGCCAGCAGCTTGGTCGCGGGAAGCACAGATACGCAGTATTTT. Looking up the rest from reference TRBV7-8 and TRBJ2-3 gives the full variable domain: GAGVSQSPRYKVAKRGQDVALRCDPISGHVSLFWYQQALGQGPEFLTYFQNEAQLDKSGLPSDRFFAERPEGSVSTLKIQRTQQEDSAVYLCASSLVAGSTDTQYFGPGTRLTVL.